The clone carrying this T cell receptor beta chain was found a few times. This specimen belongs to a study of shared clonotypes between healthy human individuals. Donors had no recently reported acute infections or vaccinations and were HIV-negative. The CDR3 sequence is 12 residues long. V shed 4 bases and J shed 9 bases, with 12 bases lying between them. Germline V gene lookup returns CDR1 LNHDA and CDR2 SQIVND (reference sequence). The assay was immunoSEQ multiplex PCR, and TCRdb's table has in-frame clones only and misses some. The sample records over 400,000 clones, around 80% being singletons. This TCR came from a woman between 40 and 50 years old in good health. Some clones in this sample may be carry-over from other donors' samples. This chain uses TRBV19 with TRBJ1-1; a weak D match, TRBD1 (5 bases). Sequencing used PBMCs. Written as DNA, the CDR3 is TGTGCCAGTAGTAGTCCAGGGTCGAAAGCTTTCTTT. As protein: CASSSPGSKAFF.